The 16 T cell receptor beta chains presented below share a single source sample, sequenced in a study of blood T cell repertoires in COVID-19. Using immunoSEQ multiplex PCR, the repertoire was profiled, and TCRdb retains in-frame clones only, with some absent. The sample has approximately 220,000 clones; 80% to 90% are singletons. The sequenced sample was PBMCs or T cells enriched from blood (not recorded which). The source is a young woman in a cohort exposed to, infected with or recovered from COVID-19 (not recorded which).

CDR3 protein: CASSDVGGDYGYTF. The CDR3 coding sequence is TGTGCCAGCAGTGATGTAGGGGGAGACTATGGCTACACCTTC. J is TRBJ1-2 and V is TRBV6-1; the D gene is possibly TRBD1 (6 bases). Germline lookup yields CDR1 MNHNS and CDR2 SASEGT. The germline V and J ends were trimmed by 3 bases and 3 bases, with 11 bases remaining between them. The CDR3 spans 14 residues.

The chain employs TRBV28 and TRBJ1-1; D gene ambiguous. This CDR3 contains 15 residues. Trimming shortened V by 5 bases and J by 4 bases, and 17 bases separated the two germline ends. Germline CDR1 MDHEN, CDR2 SYDVKM. This chain's CDR3 is CASSRAQYGSTEAFF. The CDR3 bases are TGTGCCAGCAGTCGGGCCCAGTACGGGAGCACTGAAGCTTTCTTT.

The genes are TRBV9 and TRBJ2-1; 10 bases line up with TRBD2. The CDR3 is made up of 20 amino acids. Trimming took 4 bases from V and 0 from J; bases not matched to a gene: 16. The germline V gene has CDR1 SGDLS and CDR2 YYNGEE. The CDR3 bases are TGTGCCAGCAGCTCCCGAAGAGGGCTAGCGGGGGCAAGCTCCTACAATGAGCAGTTCTTC. Translation gives CASSSRRGLAGASSYNEQFF.

This chain joins TRBV9 and TRBJ1-3; D may be TRBD1 (5 bases). The CDR3 consists of 13 residues. Germline V gene sequence: CDR1 SGDLS, CDR2 YYNGEE. V was trimmed by 3 bases and J by 7 bases, leaving 11 bases between them. The DNA for the CDR3 is TGTGCCAGCAGCGAGGGACTCGGGAACACCATATATTTT. Translation: CASSEGLGNTIYF.

This clone came up once. This chain connects TRBV4-1 to TRBJ1-1, with a possible D match to TRBD1 (5 bases). V lost 0 bases, J lost 7 bases, and 15 bases lay in between. Germline CDR1 reads MGHRA; CDR2 reads YSYEKL. The CDR3 has 15 residues. Written as DNA, the CDR3 is TGCGCCAGCAGCCAAGAGGGGCACGGAGACGGTGAAGCTTTCTTT. It specifies CASSQEGHGDGEAFF.

This clone has only a few counts. This chain uses TRBV30 with TRBJ2-7, with a possible D match to TRBD2 (5 bases). V shed 1 base and J shed 2 bases, with 6 bases lying between them. The CDR3 totals 12 residues. Per germline, CDR1 GTSNPN and CDR2 SVGIG (reference sequence). The CDR3 DNA follows: TGTGCCTGGAGTGCGGAGGCCTACGAGCAGTACTTC. The encoded protein is CAWSAEAYEQYF. Supplemented by reference TRBV30 and TRBJ2-7, the full variable domain reads SQTIHQWPATLVQPVGSPLSLECTVEGTSNPNLYWYRQAAGRGLQLLFYSVGIGQISSEVPQNLSASRPQDRQFILSSKKLLLSDSGFYLCAWSAEAYEQYFGPGTRLTVT.

The genes are TRBV12-3 or TRBV12-4 and TRBJ1-2; perhaps TRBD1 as D (5 bases). Trimming pared 2 bases from V and 8 bases from J, leaving 6 bases between. This CDR3 is built from 11 residues. CDR3: CASSLWTGYTF. CDR3 DNA sequence: TGTGCCAGCAGTTTATGGACAGGCTACACCTTC.

The J gene is TRBJ1-4, the V gene TRBV18; D is perhaps TRBD1 (6 bases). The CDR3 is 14 residues long. Germline V gene data show CDR1 as KGHSH and CDR2 as LQKENI. V was trimmed by 0 bases and J by 6 bases, leaving 8 bases between them. For the CDR3, the DNA is TGTGCCAGCTCACCACCAAACAGGGATGAAAAACTGTTTTTT. Residues: CASSPPNRDEKLFF.

This clone is a singleton in its sample. The chain carries TRBV10-3 and TRBJ1-6; D may be TRBD1 (5 bases). This CDR3 has 15 amino acids. The germline V gene encodes CDR1 ENHRY and CDR2 SYGVKD. V lost 0 bases, J lost 7 bases, and 10 bases lay in between. The CDR3 DNA reads TGTGCCATCAGTGAGTCGGGACTTGGGAATTCACCCCTCCACTTT. This gives the protein CAISESGLGNSPLHF.

V is TRBV6-1 and J is TRBJ2-7; TRBD1 matches at 8 bases. The length of the CDR3 is 16 residues. The V segment lost 4 bases and the J segment 3 bases; nucleotides outside the gene matches: 11. Germline V gene lookup returns CDR1 MNHNS and CDR2 SASEGT. The CDR3 protein is CASSVGRTGKSYEQYF. The DNA for the CDR3 is TGTGCCAGCAGTGTAGGAAGGACAGGGAAGAGCTACGAGCAGTACTTC.

This chain links TRBV16 with TRBJ1-5; tentative D call: TRBD1 (5 bases). The CDR3 has 13 amino acids. Germline V gene sequence: CDR1 KGHSY, CDR2 FQNENV. V was shortened by 5 bases and J by 6 bases, with 11 bases between the two germline ends. The CDR3 DNA sequence: TGTGCCAGCAGCAAGGGACTTAGTCAGCCCCAGCATTTT. This translates into CASSKGLSQPQHF. The variable domain in full, completed from reference TRBV16 and TRBJ1-5, reads GEEVAQTPKHLVRGEGQKAKLYCAPIKGHSYVFWYQQVLKNEFKFLISFQNENVFDETGMPKERFSAKCLPNSPCSLEIQATKLEDSAVYFCASSKGLSQPQHFGDGTRLSIL.

V is TRBV5-6 and J is TRBJ2-5, with 10 positions matching TRBD2. Germline V gives CDR1 SGHDT, CDR2 YYEEEE. Trimming took 0 bases from V and 4 from J; bases not matched to a gene: 6. CDR3 length: 16 amino acids. This chain's CDR3 is CASSLALAGTLETQYF. CDR3 nucleotides: TGTGCCAGCAGCTTGGCACTAGCGGGGACCTTAGAGACCCAGTACTTC.

The CDR3 DNA follows: TGTGCCAGCAGCTTAGCTGGCCAGTATAGCAATCAGCCCCAGCATTTT. Protein: CASSLAGQYSNQPQHF. J is TRBJ1-5 and V is TRBV7-2; D not certain. The V end lost 0 bases, the J end lost 0 bases, and 9 bases lay between the germline ends. The germline V gene has CDR1 SGHTA and CDR2 FQGNSA. The CDR3 has 16 amino acids.

V gene TRBV9 combines with J gene TRBJ1-3; D is unresolved. This CDR3 has 13 amino acids. Germline V gene sequence: CDR1 SGDLS, CDR2 YYNGEE. V lost 4 bases and J 4 bases, leaving 9 bases between the germline ends. CDR3 DNA: TGTGCCAGCAGCTCTCTACAGGGAAACACCATATATTTT. Translation gives CASSSLQGNTIYF.

The gene calls are TRBV6-5 and TRBJ2-5; 10 nucleotides line up with TRBD1. Germline V lookup: CDR1 MNHEY, CDR2 SVGAGI. The CDR3 contains 14 residues. V shed 6 bases and J 5 bases; nucleotides not matched to a gene: 6. CDR3 sequence (DNA): TGTGCCAGCAGCCCAGACAGGGGGCTTGAGACCCAGTACTTC. Protein: CASSPDRGLETQYF.

This chain links TRBV10-3 with TRBJ1-1; 8 nucleotides align to TRBD1. From germline, CDR1 is ENHRY and CDR2 SYGVKD. The length of the CDR3 is 15 residues. Trimming took 5 bases from V and 2 from J; bases not matched to a gene: 7. CDR3 nucleotide sequence: TGTGCCATCAGTACCCGGACAGGGTCTAACACTGAAGCTTTCTTT. It yields the protein CAISTRTGSNTEAFF.